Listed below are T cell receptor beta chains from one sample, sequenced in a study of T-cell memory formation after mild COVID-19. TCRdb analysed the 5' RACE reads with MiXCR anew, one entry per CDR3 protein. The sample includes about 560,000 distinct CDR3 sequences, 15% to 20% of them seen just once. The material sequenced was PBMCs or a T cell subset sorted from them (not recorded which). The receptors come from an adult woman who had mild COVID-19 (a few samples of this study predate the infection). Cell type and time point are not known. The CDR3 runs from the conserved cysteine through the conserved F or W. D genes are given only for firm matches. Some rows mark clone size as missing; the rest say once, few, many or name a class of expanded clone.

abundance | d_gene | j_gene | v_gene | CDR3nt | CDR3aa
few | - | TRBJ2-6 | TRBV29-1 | TGCAGCGTTGAGGACGGATTTGGGGCCAACGTCCTGACTTTC | CSVEDGFGANVLTF
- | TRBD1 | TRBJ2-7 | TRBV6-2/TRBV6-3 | TGTGCCAGCAGTTACTCGAAATGGAGCAGGGGGATATCCTACGAGCAGTACTTC | CASSYSKWSRGISYEQYF
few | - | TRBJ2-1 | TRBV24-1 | TGTGCCACCAGTGACCCGACCAAAAATGAGCAGTTCTTC | CATSDPTKNEQFF
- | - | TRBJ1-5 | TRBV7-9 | TGTGCCAGCAGCCCGGGACCCCAGAGGCCCCAGCATTTT | CASSPGPQRPQHF
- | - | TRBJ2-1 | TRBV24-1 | TGTGCCACCAGTGATTTGTTCGGGGGCAATGAGCAGTTCTTC | CATSDLFGGNEQFF
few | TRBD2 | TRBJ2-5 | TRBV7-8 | TGTGCCAGCAGCTTTTTTTTAAGACTAGCGAGAGAGACCCAGTACTTC | CASSFFLRLARETQYF
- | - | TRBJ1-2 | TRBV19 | TGTGCCAGTAGTAAAGGAGCATATGGCTACACCTTC | CASSKGAYGYTF
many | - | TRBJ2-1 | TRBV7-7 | TGTGCTAGCAGCTTAGACAGGGAGGGCGAGCAGTTCTTC | CASSLDREGEQFF
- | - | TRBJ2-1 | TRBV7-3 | TGTGCCAGCAGCTTAATGGGCCAGGGAGGATACAATGAGCAGTTCTTC | CASSLMGQGGYNEQFF
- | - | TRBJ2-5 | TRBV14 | TGTGCCAGCAGCCAGGGCCCCGCAGAGACCCAGTACTTC | CASSQGPAETQYF
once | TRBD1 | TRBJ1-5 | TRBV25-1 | TGTGCCAGCAGTGATACAGGGGCAAATCAGCCCCAGCATTTT | CASSDTGANQPQHF
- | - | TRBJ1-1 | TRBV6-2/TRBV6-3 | TGTGCCAGCAGTTTCCGGGGGCTAATGAACACTGAAGCTTTCTTT | CASSFRGLMNTEAFF
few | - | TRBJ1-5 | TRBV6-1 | TGTGCCAGCAGTGATTTCGGGATACTGGTCACTTATCAGCCCCAGCATTTT | CASSDFGILVTYQPQHF
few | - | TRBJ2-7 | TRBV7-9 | TGTGCCAGCGTCTTTGGTGCCTACGAGCAGTACTTC | CASVFGAYEQYF
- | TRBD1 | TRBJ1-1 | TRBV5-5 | TGTGCCAGCAGCTTGAGGGAGGGACAGTTCATGAACACTGAAGCTTTCTTT | CASSLREGQFMNTEAFF
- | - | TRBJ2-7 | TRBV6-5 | TGTGCCAGCAGTCCGGACGGAAGCTCCTACGAGCAGTACTTC | CASSPDGSSYEQYF
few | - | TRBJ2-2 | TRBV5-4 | TGTGCCAGCAGCTCGGCCGGACAGCGCGCGAACACCGGGGAGCTGTTTTTT | CASSSAGQRANTGELFF
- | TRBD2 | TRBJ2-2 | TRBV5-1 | TGCGCCAGCAGCTTGGCTCAGCCCCTAGCGGGCGGCACCGGGGAGCTGTTTTTT | CASSLAQPLAGGTGELFF
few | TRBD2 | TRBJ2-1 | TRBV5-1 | TGCGCCAGCAGCACAGGGACTAGCGGGGCCCGGGAGCAGTTCTTC | CASSTGTSGAREQFF
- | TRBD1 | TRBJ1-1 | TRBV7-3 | TGTGCCAGCAGCCCCGGGACAGCTTCTGAAGCTTTCTTT | CASSPGTASEAFF
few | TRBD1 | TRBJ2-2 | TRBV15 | TGTGCCACCAGCAGAGATGGGACAGGGGGCTACACCGGGGAGCTGTTTTTT | CATSRDGTGGYTGELFF
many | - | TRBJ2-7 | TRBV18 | TGTGCCAGCTCACCGCCCGGGACCGGGGCTTTATACGAGCAGTACTTC | CASSPPGTGALYEQYF
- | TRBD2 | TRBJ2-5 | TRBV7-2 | TGTGCCAGTCTAGCGGGGTTACAAGAGACCCAGTACTTC | CASLAGLQETQYF
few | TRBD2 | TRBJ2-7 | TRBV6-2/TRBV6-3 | TGTGCCAGCAGGTGGAGGAATATTGCGGGAGGGCCATCTTACGAGCAGTACTTC | CASRWRNIAGGPSYEQYF
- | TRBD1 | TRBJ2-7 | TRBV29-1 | TGCAGCGTCCAATCCCCAGGACAGGGTAGCTCCTACGAGCAGTACTTC | CSVQSPGQGSSYEQYF
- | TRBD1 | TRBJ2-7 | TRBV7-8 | TGTGCCAGCAGTCCCGCCGGGACAGGGTCGCGAGAGCAGTACTTC | CASSPAGTGSREQYF
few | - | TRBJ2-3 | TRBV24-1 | TGTGCCACCAGTGATTTTAACACCGACACAGATACGCAGTATTTT | CATSDFNTDTDTQYF
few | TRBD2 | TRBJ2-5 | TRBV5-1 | TGCGCCAGCAGCTTGGCCACGACTAGCGGGGGGCCCCAGTCGGCCCAGTACTTC | CASSLATTSGGPQSAQYF
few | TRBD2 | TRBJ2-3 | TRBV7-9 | TGTGCCAGCAGACAAAATAGGGGCGGGGGGGCCCTCGATACGCAGTATTTT | CASRQNRGGGALDTQYF